A selection of T cell receptor beta chains follows, all from one sample in a study of identical twins. TCRdb ran MiXCR on the 5' RACE reads and lists one entry per CDR3 protein. The data contain 1.5 million to 2 million distinct CDR3 sequences, around 33% of them singletons. Sequencing was done on a sample of cord blood. The receptors come from a newborn girl in good health. The CDR3 runs from the conserved cysteine through the conserved F or W. Each record gives: D gene, clone size, V gene, J gene, CDR3 DNA, CDR3 protein. The D gene is left open where the match is weak. Rows may omit the clone size; those that give it use once, few, many or a size class.

D: NA; size: NA; V: TRBV27; J: TRBJ1-6; DNA: TGTGCCAGCGGACGAGGGGGGGGCTATACTAAACCCCTCCACTTT; CDR3: CASGRGGGYTKPLHF
D: NA; size: NA; V: TRBV10-3; J: TRBJ1-5; DNA: TGTGCCATCAGTGAGTCTGAGTCAGGAGATCAGCCCCAGCATTTT; CDR3: CAISESESGDQPQHF
D: NA; size: few; V: TRBV7-2; J: TRBJ2-5; DNA: TGTGCCAGCAGCTTTTTTCTGTCTAGACAGTACTTC; CDR3: CASSFFLSRQYF
D: NA; size: NA; V: TRBV3-1; J: TRBJ2-5; DNA: TGTGCCAGCAGCCAGAGGGGCCCAGAGACCCAGTACTTC; CDR3: CASSQRGPETQYF
D: TRBD2; size: NA; V: TRBV28; J: TRBJ2-7; DNA: TGTGCCAGCACCTTGTTAGCGGGGACCTACAATGAGCAGTACTTC; CDR3: CASTLLAGTYNEQYF
D: TRBD1; size: NA; V: TRBV12-3/TRBV12-4; J: TRBJ1-6; DNA: TGTGCCAGCAGTTCCCGACAGGGAAATTCACCCCTCCACTTT; CDR3: CASSSRQGNSPLHF
D: NA; size: NA; V: TRBV6-2/TRBV6-3; J: TRBJ2-2; DNA: TGTGCCAGCAGAACGCTATTGACCGGGGAGCTGTTTTTT; CDR3: CASRTLLTGELFF
D: NA; size: NA; V: TRBV20-1; J: TRBJ1-4; DNA: TGCAGTGCTAGAGTGGTCTCGGGGGAAAAACTGTTTTTT; CDR3: CSARVVSGEKLFF
D: NA; size: NA; V: TRBV25-1; J: TRBJ1-6; DNA: TGTGCCAGCAGTGAAGGAGATCGGCCCCCCCACTTT; CDR3: CASSEGDRPPHF
D: TRBD2; size: few; V: TRBV9; J: TRBJ2-1; DNA: TGTGCCAGCAGCGTAGTAGGACTAGCGGGATACAATGAGCAGTTCTTC; CDR3: CASSVVGLAGYNEQFF
D: TRBD1; size: NA; V: TRBV20-1; J: TRBJ2-7; DNA: TGCAGTGCTAGAGGGACAGGGAGTCACGAGCAGTACTTC; CDR3: CSARGTGSHEQYF
D: NA; size: NA; V: TRBV5-6; J: TRBJ2-4; DNA: TGTGCCAGCAGCTTGCATCGGGGGGCACTAGCCAAAAACATTCAGTACTTC; CDR3: CASSLHRGALAKNIQYF
D: NA; size: NA; V: TRBV29-1; J: TRBJ1-1; DNA: TGCAGCGTTGGCCCTGACAACACTGAAGCTTTCTTT; CDR3: CSVGPDNTEAFF
D: TRBD2; size: few; V: TRBV7-2; J: TRBJ2-1; DNA: TGTGCCAGCAGCTCGAACGGACTAGCGGGAGGAAATGAGCAGTTCTTC; CDR3: CASSSNGLAGGNEQFF
D: NA; size: NA; V: TRBV24-1; J: TRBJ2-3; DNA: TGTGCCACCAGCCAGGAGGGCCGAACAGATACGCAGTATTTT; CDR3: CATSQEGRTDTQYF
D: TRBD1; size: once; V: TRBV7-2; J: TRBJ1-2; DNA: TGTGCCAGCAGCTTAGCCCCGATTTCGACAGGGCCAAGAGGGGGCTGCACCTTC; CDR3: CASSLAPISTGPRGGCTF
D: NA; size: NA; V: TRBV20-1; J: TRBJ2-4; DNA: TGCAGTGCCCCTGAGACAGGCCTCAAAAACATTCAGTACTTC; CDR3: CSAPETGLKNIQYF
D: NA; size: NA; V: TRBV6-2/TRBV6-3; J: TRBJ1-2; DNA: TGTGCCAGCTCCTCGGAGATGGTACTGGATGGCTACACCTTC; CDR3: CASSSEMVLDGYTF
D: TRBD2; size: NA; V: TRBV3-1; J: TRBJ2-1; DNA: TGTGCCAGCAGCCAAGGATCCTATACTAGCGGCTCCTACAATGAGCAGTTCTTC; CDR3: CASSQGSYTSGSYNEQFF
D: TRBD2; size: NA; V: TRBV2; J: TRBJ2-3; DNA: TGTGCCAACACCCCAATCAGACTAGCGGGGGGCACAGATACGCAGTATTTT; CDR3: CANTPIRLAGGTDTQYF
D: TRBD2; size: NA; V: TRBV6-6; J: TRBJ2-7; DNA: TGTGCCAGCAGTACCCACCGGGGACTAGCGGGAGGTTACGAGCAGTACTTC; CDR3: CASSTHRGLAGGYEQYF